The 27 T cell receptor beta chains in this list originate from one sample, sequenced in a study of shared clonotypes between healthy human individuals. Assay used: immunoSEQ multiplex PCR; TCRdb lists only in-frame clones, some missing. The top ten clones hold around 1.7% of a sample with about 2.1 million clones, around 95% of them seen once. Naive CD8 cells, CD45RO-negative and positively selected for CCR7, excluded terminally differentiated effector memory CD45RA+ cells. The source material was naive CD8+ T cells from PBMCs. The receptor source for this set is a man between 18 and 35 years old in good health. Some clones in this sample may be carry-over from other donors' samples.

The rearrangement uses TRBV19 and TRBJ1-2, with 7 positions matching TRBD1. The V and J ends lost 5 bases and 6 bases, in that order; junction bases with no gene match: 3. The germline gives CDR1 LNHDA, CDR2 SQIVND (reference sequence). This CDR3 has 12 residues. In DNA, the CDR3 is TGTGCCAGTAGTGAAACAGGGGATGGCTACACCTTC. It specifies CASSETGDGYTF.

The chain is built from TRBV15 and TRBJ2-5; 7 nucleotides align to TRBD2. The CDR3 has 14 amino acids. Germline V gene sequence: CDR1 LNHNV, CDR2 YYDKDF (reference sequence). The V and J ends lost 5 bases and 2 bases, in that order; junction bases with no gene match: 5. The CDR3 DNA reads as TGTGCCACCAGCGACCGGACTAGTCAAGAGACCCAGTACTTC. This gives the protein CATSDRTSQETQYF. The full variable domain, rest sourced from reference TRBV15 and TRBJ2-5, is DAMVIQNPRYQVTQFGKPVTLSCSQTLNHNVMYWYQQKSSQAPKLLFHYYDKDFNNEADTPDNFQSRRPNTSFCFLDIRSPGLGDTAMYLCATSDRTSQETQYFGPGTRLLVL.

This chain joins TRBV19 and TRBJ2-3, with TRBD2 matching over 8 bases. CDR1 and CDR2 from the germline V gene are LNHDA and SQIVND (reference sequence). This CDR3 region has 15 residues. J was trimmed by 0 bases and V by 7 bases; bases with no gene match: 6. CDR3: CASNSLAASTDTQYF. As DNA, the CDR3 is TGTGCCAGTAATTCACTAGCGGCTAGCACAGATACGCAGTATTTT.

This sequence joins TRBV10-3 and TRBJ1-1; D call uncertain. CDR1 and CDR2 from the germline V gene are ENHRY and SYGVKD. The CDR3 length is 13 residues. With 0 bases removed from V and 8 bases from J, the gap between germline ends came to 10 bases. Here the CDR3 reads CAISESQTAEAFF. In DNA form, the CDR3 reads TGTGCCATCAGTGAGTCGCAAACAGCAGAAGCTTTCTTT.

The chain is built from TRBV5-8 and TRBJ2-2; 9 bases are a match to TRBD1. The germline V gene has CDR1 SGHTS and CDR2 YDEGEE. The CDR3 consists of 16 residues. J lost 4 bases, V lost 6 bases, and 10 bases had no gene match. CDR3 nucleotide sequence: TGTGCCAGCACTAATACCGACAGGGGGTTCACCGGGGAGCTGTTTTTT. It encodes CASTNTDRGFTGELFF.

This chain links TRBV28 with TRBJ1-3; D not resolved. V lost 6 bases to trimming and J lost 0 bases, with 9 bases between them. Germline V gene lookup returns CDR1 MDHEN and CDR2 SYDVKM. This CDR3 contains 14 residues. This CDR3 reads CASSLTRSGNTIYF. The CDR3 bases are TGTGCCAGCAGCTTAACCCGCTCTGGAAACACCATATATTTT.

The chain couples TRBV27 to TRBJ2-3; the match to TRBD1 covers 7 bases. The germline CDR1 and CDR2 sequences are MNHEY and SMNVEV (reference sequence). Trimming at V came to 5 bases and at J to 2 bases, leaving 10 bases not matched to a gene. The CDR3 consists of 16 residues. Here the CDR3 reads CASSPPDREPTDTQYF. The DNA of the CDR3 is TGTGCCAGCAGTCCACCAGACAGGGAACCCACAGATACGCAGTATTTT.

The table lists this clone with a count of one. V gene TRBV27 combines with J gene TRBJ2-7; a possible D gene is TRBD2 (5 bases). Germline CDR1 MNHEY, CDR2 SMNVEV (reference sequence). Between the trimmed V and J ends, which lost 5 bases and 3 bases, there was a span of 14 bases. This CDR3 spans 14 amino acids. The DNA for the CDR3 is TGTGCCAGCAGTCCGATAGGACTGCTCTACGAGCAGTACTTC. As protein: CASSPIGLLYEQYF.

The rearrangement links TRBV28 to TRBJ2-1; D is ambiguous. Germline lookup yields CDR1 MDHEN and CDR2 SYDVKM. V was cut by 5 bases and J by 5 bases, with 10 bases left in between. The CDR3 consists of 13 residues. The CDR3 DNA reads TGTGCCAGCAGTCCCTTGGAAGACAATGAGCAGTTCTTC. It is translated as CASSPLEDNEQFF.

This chain uses TRBV11-1 with TRBJ2-7; 7 bases map to TRBD1. The J segment lost 5 bases and the V segment lost 3 bases, leaving 7 bases of the junction unmatched. This CDR3 is 14 amino acids long. Germline V lookup: CDR1 SGHAT, CDR2 FQDESV (reference sequence). The CDR3 nucleotides are TGTGCCAGCAGCTTGACGAGGGGGCAGCACGAGCAGTACTTC. Protein sequence: CASSLTRGQHEQYF. The full variable domain, completed using reference TRBV11-1 and TRBJ2-7, is EAEVAQSPRYKITEKSQAVAFWCDPISGHATLYWYRQILGQGPELLVQFQDESVVDDSQLPKDRFSAERLKGVDSTLKIQPAELGDSAMYLCASSLTRGQHEQYFGPGTRLTVT.

The table lists this clone with a count of one. The V and J genes are TRBV10-2 and TRBJ2-1, with 7 bases aligning to TRBD1. The CDR3 totals 14 residues. CDR1 is WSHSY and CDR2 is SAAADI in the germline V gene. J lost 1 base, V lost 9 bases, and 6 bases had no gene match. CDR3 protein: CASSLDRSYNEQFF. DNA for the CDR3: TGCGCCAGTAGCCTGGACAGGTCCTACAATGAGCAGTTCTTC.

The CDR3 is CASSSDRLPFYEQYF. CDR3 sequence (DNA): TGTGCCAGCAGTTCTGACAGGCTACCGTTCTACGAGCAGTACTTC. This sequence joins TRBV27 and TRBJ2-7; D may be TRBD1 (6 bases). Looked up from germline, CDR1 is MNHEY and CDR2 is SMNVEV (reference sequence). The CDR3 covers 15 residues. Trimming removed 4 bases from V and 3 bases from J, with 16 bases in between.

In regard to this clone: In the same sample, other DNA sequences code for this CDR3. The V and J genes are TRBV25-1 and TRBJ2-5, with 7 positions matching TRBD1. V was pared by 5 bases and J by 1 base, with 1 base of the junction left unmatched. The CDR3 has 13 residues. Germline CDR1 MGHDK, CDR2 SYGVNS. CDR3 DNA: TGTGCCAGCAGTCGGGACAGCCAAGAGACCCAGTACTTC. It translates to CASSRDSQETQYF.

V gene TRBV27 combines with J gene TRBJ2-3, with 10 positions matching TRBD2. The germline V gene has CDR1 MNHEY and CDR2 SMNVEV (reference sequence). After removal of 6 bases from V and 6 bases from J, the junction contained 12 bases not matched to a gene. CDR3 size: 16 residues. DNA for the CDR3: TGTGCCAGCAGGGACCTGCTAGCGGGAGCGTTTGATACGCAGTATTTT. Amino acids: CASRDLLAGAFDTQYF.

V gene TRBV6-5 combines with J gene TRBJ2-1; D perhaps matches TRBD2 (5 bases). Germline V CDR1 and CDR2: MNHEY, SVGAGI. This CDR3 contains 13 residues. V was clipped by 5 bases and J by 9 bases, with 14 bases between them. CDR3: CASSTGLYGEQFF. DNA for the CDR3: TGTGCCAGCAGTACGGGGTTGTATGGTGAGCAGTTCTTC.

This chain links TRBV28 with TRBJ2-1; D is uncertain. The CDR3 sequence is 15 residues long. Germline V lookup: CDR1 MDHEN, CDR2 SYDVKM. V was trimmed by 1 base and J by 1 base, leaving 8 bases between them. CDR3: CASSLYRESYNEQFF. The CDR3 DNA follows: TGTGCCAGCAGTTTATATAGGGAATCCTACAATGAGCAGTTCTTC.

The chain employs TRBV5-4 and TRBJ2-3; 7 bases line up with TRBD2. With V trimmed by 4 bases and J by 2 bases, 16 bases remained unmatched. Germline values: CDR1 SGHNT, CDR2 YYREEE (reference sequence). The CDR3 runs to 18 residues. CDR3: CASSPPPGDYRVTDTQYF. In DNA, the CDR3 is TGTGCCAGCAGCCCCCCACCCGGGGACTACCGAGTCACAGATACGCAGTATTTT.

CDR3 DNA sequence: TGTGCCAGTAGTATATTTGGCAGGGCAGAAGAGACCCAGTACTTC. This translates into CASSIFGRAEETQYF. V usage is TRBV19 and J usage is TRBJ2-5; D is perhaps TRBD1 (5 bases). The ends were cut back, 2 bases at V and 3 bases at J, with 13 bases in the middle. This CDR3 comprises 15 residues. From germline, CDR1 is LNHDA and CDR2 SQIVND (reference sequence).

V usage is TRBV15 and J usage is TRBJ1-5, with D uncertain. Germline CDR1 reads LNHNV; CDR2 reads YYDKDF (reference sequence). The CDR3 has 14 residues. V lost 1 base and J 4 bases, leaving 8 bases between the germline ends. The CDR3 sequence is CATSRGTENQPQHF. The CDR3 DNA reads TGTGCCACCAGCAGAGGAACAGAGAATCAGCCCCAGCATTTT.

Comments on this clone: This same CDR3 is encoded by further DNA sequences in the sample. This chain connects TRBV5-1 to TRBJ1-1; no clear D gene. CDR3 length: 11 amino acids. The V and J ends lost 2 bases and 4 bases respectively, with 3 bases between them. The V gene's germline CDR1 is SGHRS and CDR2 YFSETQ. CDR3 coding DNA: TGCGCCAGCAGCTTAGGCACTGAAGCTTTCTTT. Encoded protein: CASSLGTEAFF.

V gene TRBV7-9 combines with J gene TRBJ2-5; the D gene is possibly TRBD2 (5 bases). The CDR3 loop spans 14 amino acids. Trimming shortened V by 5 bases and J by 5 bases, and 15 bases separated the two germline ends. The germline CDR1 and CDR2 sequences are SEHNR and FQNEAQ (reference sequence). CDR3 sequence (DNA): TGTGCCAGCAGCCCGGTGCTAGCAGAGGAGACCCAGTACTTC. Amino acid sequence: CASSPVLAEETQYF.

This rearrangement joins TRBV11-2 to TRBJ1-1; D remains unclear. Trimming removed 5 bases at V and 6 bases at J, with 4 bases between. The CDR3 runs 10 residues. Per the germline V gene, CDR1 is SGHAT and CDR2 is FQNNGV. Here the CDR3 reads CASSGPEAFF. CDR3 nucleotides: TGTGCCAGCAGCGGCCCTGAAGCTTTCTTT.

The chain carries TRBV9 and TRBJ1-4, with a tentative D call TRBD1 (6 bases). CDR1 and CDR2 from the germline V gene are SGDLS and YYNGEE. The CDR3 runs to 15 residues. V was clipped by 4 bases and J by 4 bases, with 14 bases between them. The CDR3 sequence is CASSPQDRGNEKLFF. Here the CDR3 DNA reads TGTGCCAGCAGCCCTCAGGACAGAGGTAATGAAAAACTGTTTTTT.

On this clone: Other nucleotide sequences in the sample specify the same CDR3. This sequence joins TRBV7-9 and TRBJ2-5, with 10 positions matching TRBD1. The CDR3 extends over 14 amino acids. V gave up 5 bases and J gave up 4 bases; unmatched junction bases: 4. Germline V gives CDR1 SEHNR, CDR2 FQNEAQ (reference sequence). The CDR3 sequence is CASSPRTGGETQYF. The CDR3 region has the DNA TGTGCCAGCAGCCCGAGGACAGGGGGAGAGACCCAGTACTTC.

The V and J genes are TRBV27 and TRBJ2-3, with 7 bases fitting TRBD2. Looked up from germline, CDR1 is MNHEY and CDR2 is SMNVEV (reference sequence). The CDR3 is made up of 15 amino acids. V was clipped by 5 bases and J by 3 bases; unmatched bases: 8. The CDR3 loop is CASSAPLANTDTQYF. The CDR3 DNA reads as TGTGCCAGCAGTGCTCCACTAGCGAATACAGATACGCAGTATTTT.

The chain combines TRBV4-2 with TRBJ2-6, with D perhaps matching TRBD2 (6 bases). Trimming removed 0 bases from V and 0 bases from J, with 12 bases in between. The CDR3 runs 18 residues. The germline CDR1 and CDR2 sequences are LGHNA and YNFKEQ. CDR3 loop: CASSQDGGTRSGANVLTF. The CDR3 DNA reads as TGTGCCAGCAGCCAAGACGGGGGAACCCGCTCTGGGGCCAACGTCCTGACTTTC.

The chain recombines TRBV28 with TRBJ2-7; possibly TRBD2 for D (5 bases). The CDR3 is 16 amino acids. Trimming shortened V by 5 bases and J by 3 bases, and 20 bases separated the two germline ends. CDR1 is MDHEN, CDR2 SYDVKM, per germline. CDR3 in amino acids: CASSLQLVHFVYEQYF. The CDR3 DNA sequence: TGTGCCAGCAGTCTCCAACTAGTTCACTTTGTCTACGAGCAGTACTTC.